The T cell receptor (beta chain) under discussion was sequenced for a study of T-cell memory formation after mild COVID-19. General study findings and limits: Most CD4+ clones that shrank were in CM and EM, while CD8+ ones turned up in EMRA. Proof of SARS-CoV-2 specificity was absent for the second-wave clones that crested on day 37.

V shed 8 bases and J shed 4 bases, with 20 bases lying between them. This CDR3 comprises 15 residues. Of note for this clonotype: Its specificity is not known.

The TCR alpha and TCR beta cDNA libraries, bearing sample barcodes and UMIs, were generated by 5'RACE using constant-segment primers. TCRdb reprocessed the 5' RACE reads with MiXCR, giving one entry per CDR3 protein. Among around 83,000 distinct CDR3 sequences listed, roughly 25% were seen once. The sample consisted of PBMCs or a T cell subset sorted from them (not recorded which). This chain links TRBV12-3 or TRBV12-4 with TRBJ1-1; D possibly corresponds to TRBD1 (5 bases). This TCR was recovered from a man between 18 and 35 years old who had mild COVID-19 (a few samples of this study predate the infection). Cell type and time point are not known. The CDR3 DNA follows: TGTGCCAGCCGGACGTTCGGGGCGGGGAGCACTGAAGCTTTCTTT. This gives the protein CASRTFGAGSTEAFF.